The clone carrying this T cell receptor (beta chain) was detected many times. Its antigen is currently unknown. This sample stems from a study of T-cell reconstitution after alpha-beta-depleted transplantation in children. Molecular barcoding with unique molecular identifiers was used for the TCRbeta library. TCRdb itself ran the PCR reads through MiXCR, one entry per CDR3 protein. The sample includes some 600,000 distinct CDR3 sequences, roughly 13% of them seen just once. CDR3 length equals 14 residues. V dropped 1 base and J dropped 0 bases, with 7 bases sitting between them. Points from the study as a whole: The main origin of T-cell counts and diversity one year after transplant was newly produced T cells. Several patients had high TCRbeta diversity at day 60; it came from surviving recipient T cells and thymic progenitors.

The sequence was collected from a male patient between 10 and 17 years old who had a stem cell transplant for acute myeloid leukemia, so the T cells may come from the graft donor. The sample in question was PBMCs, mostly from graft donor cells, obtained 360 days after TCRalphabeta/CD19-depleted stem cell transplant. This chain joins TRBV12-3 or TRBV12-4 and TRBJ2-7; D is uncertain. DNA for the CDR3: TGTGCCAGCAGTTTAGGACGGCACTCCTACGAGCAGTACTTC. This codes for CASSLGRHSYEQYF.